This paragraph covers one T cell receptor beta chain sequence. The antigen remains unidentified. Clones were read by immunoSEQ multiplex PCR, and TCRdb kept only the in-frame ones, dropping some. This sample carries a few hundred thousand clones, approximately 87% of them seen once, and the ten largest clones take 5% to 6.5%. Treatment here: some 20 received Ad26.COV2.S at low or high dose, single or two shots; five or six received placebo; per-sample allocation not given. Each sample was drawn 63 days after the first injection (of vaccine or placebo). The CDR3 covers 13 residues. V lost 5 bases and J lost 8, with 12 bases in between. CDR1 is MNHEY and CDR2 is SVGAGI in the germline V gene. This sample stems from a study of Ad26.COV2.S vaccination and SARS-CoV-2 variants. Study-level background: The vaccine Ad26.COV2.S was put into the muscle once, or twice with 56 days between. Study-wide points: Placebo recipients showed lower spike-specific TCR breadth than vaccinees.

The sequenced sample was peripheral blood, obtained in a trial of Ad26.COV2.S vaccine versus placebo. The J gene is TRBJ1-4, the V gene TRBV6-5; D call uncertain. This TCR was recovered from a person between 18 and 60 years old who received the Ad26.COV2.S COVID-19 vaccine or a placebo. CDR3 bases: TGTGCCAGCAGTCGAGGCAGTAGGGAAAAACTGTTTTTT. This encodes CASSRGSREKLFF.